This is a list of T cell receptor beta chains from one sample in a study of cytomegalovirus exposure and HLA in healthy donors. Profiling relied on immunoSEQ multiplex PCR, and the TCRdb table lists in-frame clones only, not all of them. This repertoire shows approximately 150,000 clones, nearly 70% found once; its top ten account for 8% to 13%. Sequencing input: PBMCs. The receptors here all came from a man aged 30 to 45 in good health and CMV-seropositive. The CDR3 runs from the conserved cysteine through the conserved F or W. Fields, in order: clone size, D gene, J gene, V gene, CDR3 DNA, CDR3 protein. The D gene is left open where the match is weak. Clone sizes are given selectively: once, few, many, or a class where the clone is expanded.

size: NA; D: TRBD1; J: TRBJ2-3; V: TRBV19; DNA: TGTGCCAGTAGTTCGACAGGGCTTGGCACAGATACGCAGTATTTT; CDR3: CASSSTGLGTDTQYF
size: few; D: TRBD2; J: TRBJ2-5; V: TRBV19; DNA: TGTGCCAGTAGTATCCTCGGACTAGCGGGAGTGGGGCAAGAGACCCAGTACTTC; CDR3: CASSILGLAGVGQETQYF
size: few; D: TRBD1; J: TRBJ2-7; V: TRBV5-1; DNA: TGCGCCAGCAGCTCGCCGGGACAGGGTTCCTACGAGCAGTACTTC; CDR3: CASSSPGQGSYEQYF
size: NA; D: TRBD1; J: TRBJ1-2; V: TRBV6-6; DNA: TGTGCCAGCAGGGGTACAGGGGGAGATGGCTACACCTTC; CDR3: CASRGTGGDGYTF
size: NA; D: TRBD2; J: TRBJ2-1; V: TRBV11-2; DNA: TGTGCCAGCAGCTGGGCGTGGGGAGCGGGAGGGGGCGATGAGCAGTTCTTC; CDR3: CASSWAWGAGGGDEQFF
size: few; D: NA; J: TRBJ2-3; V: TRBV13; DNA: TGTGCCAGCAGCTCTAAAATAACAGGTGCCCACACAGATACGCAGTATTTT; CDR3: CASSSKITGAHTDTQYF
size: NA; D: NA; J: TRBJ1-1; V: TRBV6-4; DNA: TGTGCCAGCAGCGAGACAGGGAACACTGAAGCTTTCTTT; CDR3: CASSETGNTEAFF
size: NA; D: TRBD2; J: TRBJ2-3; V: TRBV9; DNA: TGTGCCAGCAGCGTAGGAACTAGCGGGAGCAGCACGCAGTATTTT; CDR3: CASSVGTSGSSTQYF
size: NA; D: TRBD1; J: TRBJ2-7; V: TRBV4-2; DNA: TGTGCCAGCAGCCAAAACCCCTCAAACACGGGACAGTACGAGCAGTACTTC; CDR3: CASSQNPSNTGQYEQYF
size: NA; D: NA; J: TRBJ1-1; V: TRBV14; DNA: TGTGCCAGCAGCCTGGCGGGGGTGACGAACACTGAAGCTTTCTTT; CDR3: CASSLAGVTNTEAFF
size: few; D: NA; J: TRBJ2-2; V: TRBV12-5; DNA: TGTGCTAGTGGCCGAGGGGGGGTGCTTGCCGGGGAGCTGTTTTTT; CDR3: CASGRGGVLAGELFF
size: few; D: TRBD2; J: TRBJ2-5; V: TRBV4-2; DNA: TGTGCCAGCAGCCACGGACTAGCGGGACGACAAGAGACCCAGTACTTC; CDR3: CASSHGLAGRQETQYF
size: NA; D: TRBD1; J: TRBJ1-1; V: TRBV5-1; DNA: TGCGCCAGCAGCTCCGAGACAGGGGGAGGTACTGAAGCTTTCTTT; CDR3: CASSSETGGGTEAFF
size: NA; D: NA; J: TRBJ1-5; V: TRBV7-8; DNA: TGTGCCAGCAGCCGACAGCCTGGGTATAGCAATCAGCCCCAGCATTTT; CDR3: CASSRQPGYSNQPQHF
size: NA; D: TRBD1; J: TRBJ1-5; V: TRBV2; DNA: TGTGCCAGCCTTGGACAGGAGGGTCAGCCCCAGCATTTT; CDR3: CASLGQEGQPQHF
size: NA; D: TRBD2; J: TRBJ2-1; V: TRBV27; DNA: TGTGCCAGCAGGGTAGCGGGAGGAACCTACAATGAGCAGTTCTTC; CDR3: CASRVAGGTYNEQFF
size: few; D: NA; J: TRBJ1-1; V: TRBV10-1; DNA: TGCGCCAGCAGCACGGACAGATCGGTTGAAGCTTTCTTT; CDR3: CASSTDRSVEAFF
size: NA; D: NA; J: TRBJ1-2; V: TRBV27; DNA: TGTGCCAGCACCGCCGGACAGTCCTATGGCTACACCTTC; CDR3: CASTAGQSYGYTF
size: few; D: NA; J: TRBJ2-7; V: TRBV6-1; DNA: TGTGCCAGCAGGGAGGGGTTCTACGAGCAGTACTTC; CDR3: CASREGFYEQYF
size: NA; D: TRBD2; J: TRBJ2-1; V: TRBV29-1; DNA: TGCAGCGTTCTAGCGGGCAATGAGCAGTTCTTC; CDR3: CSVLAGNEQFF
size: once; D: TRBD2; J: TRBJ2-7; V: TRBV6-5; DNA: TGTGCCAGCAGTTACTCCCGACTAGCGGGTCTGTACGAGCAGTACTTC; CDR3: CASSYSRLAGLYEQYF
size: NA; D: NA; J: TRBJ2-7; V: TRBV27; DNA: TGTGCCAGCAGTAGGGACGGGAGATACGAGCAGTACTTC; CDR3: CASSRDGRYEQYF
size: few; D: TRBD1; J: TRBJ1-5; V: TRBV19; DNA: TGTGCCAGTAGTATTTCGGGGACAGCCAATCAGCCCCAGCATTTT; CDR3: CASSISGTANQPQHF
size: NA; D: NA; J: TRBJ1-2; V: TRBV10-3; DNA: TGTGCCATTCTGGAAATGGGCAGGGAAGAACTTGGCTACACCTTC; CDR3: CAILEMGREELGYTF
size: NA; D: NA; J: TRBJ1-2; V: TRBV5-4; DNA: TGTGCCAGCAGCTTGTCAGTGTATGGCTACACCTTC; CDR3: CASSLSVYGYTF
size: few; D: TRBD1; J: TRBJ2-2; V: TRBV7-2; DNA: TGTGCCAGCAGCTTCCGGGACAGGGGGACCGGGGAGCTGTTTTTT; CDR3: CASSFRDRGTGELFF
size: NA; D: TRBD2; J: TRBJ2-1; V: TRBV11-3; DNA: TGTGCCAGCAGCCCCTATGAGCGGGAGGCCAATGAGCAGTTCTTC; CDR3: CASSPYEREANEQFF
size: NA; D: TRBD2; J: TRBJ2-1; V: TRBV6-1; DNA: TGTGCCAGCAGTGAACTCCTTACGGGGGGAAAGGTGCAGTTCTTC; CDR3: CASSELLTGGKVQFF
size: NA; D: TRBD1; J: TRBJ2-7; V: TRBV27; DNA: TGTGCCAGCTCGACAGGGACGACCTACGAGCAGTACTTC; CDR3: CASSTGTTYEQYF
size: NA; D: TRBD1; J: TRBJ2-7; V: TRBV5-8; DNA: TGTGCCAGCAGCGCGAGGGGGCTATACGAGCAGTACTTC; CDR3: CASSARGLYEQYF
size: few; D: NA; J: TRBJ1-1; V: TRBV6-4; DNA: TGTGCCAGTTGGGGGGGCACTGAAGCTTTCTTT; CDR3: CASWGGTEAFF
size: NA; D: NA; J: TRBJ1-2; V: TRBV6-5; DNA: TGTGCCAGCAGCCTAGAACAGGGCTATGGCTACACCTTC; CDR3: CASSLEQGYGYTF
size: few; D: TRBD1; J: TRBJ1-4; V: TRBV6-6; DNA: TGTGCCAGCAGTAGGACAGGGGGAAATGAAAAACTGTTTTTT; CDR3: CASSRTGGNEKLFF
size: NA; D: TRBD2; J: TRBJ2-5; V: TRBV10-3; DNA: TGTGCCATCAGTGAGGGGCTAGCGGGAGGCCAAGAGACCCAGTACTTC; CDR3: CAISEGLAGGQETQYF
size: once; D: TRBD2; J: TRBJ2-7; V: TRBV19; DNA: TGTGCCAGCCCTACTAGCGGCGAGCAGTACTTC; CDR3: CASPTSGEQYF
size: few; D: NA; J: TRBJ2-5; V: TRBV7-9; DNA: TGTGCCAGCAGCCGGTTAGGAGCGCAAGAGACCCAGTACTTC; CDR3: CASSRLGAQETQYF
size: NA; D: TRBD1; J: TRBJ1-1; V: TRBV25-1; DNA: TGTGCCAGCAGCCGACAGGGACAAGCTTTCTTT; CDR3: CASSRQGQAFF
size: NA; D: TRBD1; J: TRBJ1-4; V: TRBV18; DNA: TGTGCCAGCTCACCACCAAACCGGGACAGACATAATGAAAAACTGTTTTTT; CDR3: CASSPPNRDRHNEKLFF
size: NA; D: TRBD1; J: TRBJ1-2; V: TRBV6-1; DNA: TGTGCCAGCAGTTGGGACAGGAGGGGCGGCTACACCTTC; CDR3: CASSWDRRGGYTF
size: NA; D: NA; J: TRBJ2-1; V: TRBV7-9; DNA: TGTGCCAGCAGTGATACAGGGCGGCGGTCCAATGAGCAGTTCTTC; CDR3: CASSDTGRRSNEQFF
size: NA; D: NA; J: TRBJ2-5; V: TRBV4-2; DNA: TGTGCCAGCAGCGGGGTGGGAGGTCACCAAGAGACCCAGTACTTC; CDR3: CASSGVGGHQETQYF
size: NA; D: TRBD1; J: TRBJ1-3; V: TRBV7-2; DNA: TGTGCCAGCAGCTTTGGACAGGGAAGAGGTGGAAACACCATATATTTT; CDR3: CASSFGQGRGGNTIYF
size: NA; D: NA; J: TRBJ1-1; V: TRBV7-8; DNA: TGTGCCAGCAGCTTGGGAGAAAACACTGAAGCTTTCTTT; CDR3: CASSLGENTEAFF
size: NA; D: TRBD1; J: TRBJ1-2; V: TRBV6-4; DNA: TGTGCCAGCAGCCTGACAGGGGAGTCGAACTATGGCTACACCTTC; CDR3: CASSLTGESNYGYTF
size: NA; D: NA; J: TRBJ1-3; V: TRBV7-4; DNA: TGTGCCAGCAGCTTAGAACACCTCCGCTCTGGAAACACCATATATTTT; CDR3: CASSLEHLRSGNTIYF